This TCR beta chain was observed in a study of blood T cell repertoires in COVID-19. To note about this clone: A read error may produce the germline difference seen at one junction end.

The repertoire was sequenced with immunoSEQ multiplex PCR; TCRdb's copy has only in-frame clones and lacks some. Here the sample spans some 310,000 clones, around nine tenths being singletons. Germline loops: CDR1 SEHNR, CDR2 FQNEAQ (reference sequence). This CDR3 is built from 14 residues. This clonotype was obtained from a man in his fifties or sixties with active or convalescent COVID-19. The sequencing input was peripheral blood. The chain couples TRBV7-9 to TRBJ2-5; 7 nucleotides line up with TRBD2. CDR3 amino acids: CAISLVGGQETQYF. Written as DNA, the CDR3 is TGTGCCATCAGCTTAGTCGGGGGGCAAGAGACCCAGTACTTC.